The source of this T cell receptor (beta chain) is a study of STAT3 mutations in large granular lymphocyte leukemia. In the study overall: Over half of T-LGLL patients had one or more immunosuppressive regimens. Study-wide findings and caveats: After therapy, about 30% of the 18 patients switched clonotypes, all new clones STAT3 wild type. At least one immunodominant TCR beta clonotype appeared in every T-cell large granular lymphocyte leukemia patient. Clonal expansion was inferred from other time points because no sample existed at each clone's first appearance.

Worth noting for this clone: The antigen remains unidentified.

Approximately 40,000 productive templates were obtained per sample on average. The assay was immunoSEQ multiplex PCR, and TCRdb's table has in-frame clones only and misses some. The table lists approximately 42,000 clones, around 80% of them singletons, with less than 0.55% in the top ten. Germline CDR1 and CDR2: ENHRY and SYGVKD. The length of the CDR3 is 15 residues. Trimming removed 3 bases from V and 14 bases from J, with 23 bases in between. The sequence was collected from a human donor with T large granular lymphocyte leukemia. Some clones in this sample may be carry-over from other donors' samples. V and J are TRBV10-3 and TRBJ2-1; either TRBD1 or TRBD2 may fit D (9 bases each). The sequenced sample consisted of PBMCs. CDR3 loop: CAISDFGGGDRVEFF. In DNA form, the CDR3 reads TGTGCCATCAGTGATTTTGGCGGGGGGGACAGGGTCGAGTTCTTC.